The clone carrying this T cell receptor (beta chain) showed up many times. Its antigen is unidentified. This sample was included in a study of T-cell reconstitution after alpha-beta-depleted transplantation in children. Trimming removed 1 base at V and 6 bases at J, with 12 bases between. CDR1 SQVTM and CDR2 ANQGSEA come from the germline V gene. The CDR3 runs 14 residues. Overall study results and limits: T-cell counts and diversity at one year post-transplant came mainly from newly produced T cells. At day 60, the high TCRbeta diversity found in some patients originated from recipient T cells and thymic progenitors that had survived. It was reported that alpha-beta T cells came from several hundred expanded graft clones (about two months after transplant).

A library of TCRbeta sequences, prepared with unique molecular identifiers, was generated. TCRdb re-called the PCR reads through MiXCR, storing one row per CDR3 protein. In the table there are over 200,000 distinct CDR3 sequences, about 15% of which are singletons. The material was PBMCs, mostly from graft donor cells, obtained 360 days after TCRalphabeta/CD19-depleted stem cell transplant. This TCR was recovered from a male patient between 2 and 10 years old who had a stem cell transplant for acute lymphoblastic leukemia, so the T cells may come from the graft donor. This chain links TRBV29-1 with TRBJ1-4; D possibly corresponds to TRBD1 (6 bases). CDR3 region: CSVEVRAGDEKLFF. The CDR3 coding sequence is TGCAGCGTTGAAGTAAGGGCAGGGGATGAAAAACTGTTTTTT.